The rows below give T cell receptor beta chains drawn from one sample of a study of spatial heterogeneity in lung cancer. Using its own MiXCR run on the 5' RACE reads, TCRdb lists one record per CDR3 protein. The data contain tens of thousands of distinct CDR3 sequences, about 14% of them singletons. The sequencing here drew on PBMCs, taken at surgery. The receptors were sampled from a male donor with early-stage non-small cell lung cancer. CDR3s include the opening cysteine and the closing phenylalanine or tryptophan. Each record gives: clone size, D gene, J gene, V gene, CDR3 protein, CDR3 DNA. D genes are given only for firm matches. The size field is filled for only some rows; it gives once, few, many or a size class.

clone_size: few
d_call: -
j_call: TRBJ2-2
v_call: TRBV4-2
cdr3_aa: CASSPLGRTARAGELFF
cdr3_nt: TGTGCCAGCAGCCCGTTGGGGCGGACAGCTCGGGCCGGGGAGCTGTTTTTT

clone_size: few
d_call: -
j_call: TRBJ1-5
v_call: TRBV30
cdr3_aa: CAWNSGGNQPQHF
cdr3_nt: TGTGCCTGGAATTCAGGGGGCAATCAGCCCCAGCATTTT

clone_size: many
d_call: -
j_call: TRBJ1-2
v_call: TRBV29-1
cdr3_aa: CSVEDPGDYGYTF
cdr3_nt: TGCAGCGTTGAAGATCCCGGTGACTATGGCTACACCTTC

clone_size: many
d_call: TRBD1
j_call: TRBJ2-2
v_call: TRBV5-5
cdr3_aa: CASSLGQGATGELFF
cdr3_nt: TGTGCCAGCAGCTTAGGACAGGGGGCGACCGGGGAGCTGTTTTTT

clone_size: many
d_call: TRBD1
j_call: TRBJ1-2
v_call: TRBV5-5
cdr3_aa: CASSSGQGRGYGYTF
cdr3_nt: TGTGCCAGCAGCTCTGGACAGGGAAGGGGCTATGGCTACACCTTC

clone_size: many
d_call: -
j_call: TRBJ2-5
v_call: TRBV7-2
cdr3_aa: CASSTGPYQETQYF
cdr3_nt: TGTGCCAGCAGCACGGGCCCGTACCAAGAGACCCAGTACTTC

clone_size: -
d_call: -
j_call: TRBJ2-3
v_call: TRBV15
cdr3_aa: CATSRGEAASTDTQYF
cdr3_nt: TGTGCCACCAGCAGAGGAGAGGCGGCTAGCACAGATACGCAGTATTTT

clone_size: many
d_call: -
j_call: TRBJ1-1
v_call: TRBV10-3
cdr3_aa: CAITAGLMNTEAFF
cdr3_nt: TGTGCCATCACCGCGGGACTTATGAACACTGAAGCTTTCTTT

clone_size: -
d_call: TRBD2
j_call: TRBJ2-3
v_call: TRBV18
cdr3_aa: CASSPTSLAGVADTQYF
cdr3_nt: TGTGCCAGCTCACCTACGAGCCTAGCGGGAGTAGCAGATACGCAGTATTTT

clone_size: few
d_call: -
j_call: TRBJ1-1
v_call: TRBV7-9
cdr3_aa: CASSRTTENTEAFF
cdr3_nt: TGTGCCAGCAGCCGAACAACAGAGAACACTGAAGCTTTCTTT

clone_size: -
d_call: -
j_call: TRBJ1-1
v_call: TRBV5-1
cdr3_aa: CASSREGMNTEAFF
cdr3_nt: TGCGCCAGCAGTCGGGAGGGGATGAACACTGAAGCTTTCTTT

clone_size: few
d_call: -
j_call: TRBJ2-7
v_call: TRBV5-1
cdr3_aa: CASSLGRGPDEQYF
cdr3_nt: TGCGCCAGCAGCTTGGGACGGGGTCCCGACGAGCAGTACTTC

clone_size: few
d_call: TRBD1
j_call: TRBJ1-3
v_call: TRBV5-1
cdr3_aa: CASSGTGPFSGNTIYF
cdr3_nt: TGCGCCAGTAGCGGGACAGGGCCGTTCTCTGGAAACACCATATATTTT

clone_size: many
d_call: -
j_call: TRBJ2-7
v_call: TRBV5-1
cdr3_aa: CASRTLPQRSYEQYF
cdr3_nt: TGCGCCAGCAGAACTCTCCCACAGAGATCCTACGAGCAGTACTTC

clone_size: -
d_call: -
j_call: TRBJ2-3
v_call: TRBV24-1
cdr3_aa: CATSDRDSSDTQYF
cdr3_nt: TGTGCCACCAGTGATCGGGACTCGTCAGATACGCAGTATTTT

clone_size: few
d_call: -
j_call: TRBJ1-5
v_call: TRBV10-3
cdr3_aa: CAISAKGGKNQPQHF
cdr3_nt: TGTGCCATCAGTGCTAAGGGCGGAAAGAATCAGCCCCAGCATTTT

clone_size: few
d_call: TRBD2
j_call: TRBJ2-7
v_call: TRBV20-1
cdr3_aa: CSARPGLAGDHEQYF
cdr3_nt: TGCAGTGCTAGACCCGGACTAGCGGGAGACCACGAGCAGTACTTC

clone_size: many
d_call: -
j_call: TRBJ1-1
v_call: TRBV2
cdr3_aa: CASMGNTEAFF
cdr3_nt: TGTGCCAGCATGGGGAACACTGAAGCTTTCTTT